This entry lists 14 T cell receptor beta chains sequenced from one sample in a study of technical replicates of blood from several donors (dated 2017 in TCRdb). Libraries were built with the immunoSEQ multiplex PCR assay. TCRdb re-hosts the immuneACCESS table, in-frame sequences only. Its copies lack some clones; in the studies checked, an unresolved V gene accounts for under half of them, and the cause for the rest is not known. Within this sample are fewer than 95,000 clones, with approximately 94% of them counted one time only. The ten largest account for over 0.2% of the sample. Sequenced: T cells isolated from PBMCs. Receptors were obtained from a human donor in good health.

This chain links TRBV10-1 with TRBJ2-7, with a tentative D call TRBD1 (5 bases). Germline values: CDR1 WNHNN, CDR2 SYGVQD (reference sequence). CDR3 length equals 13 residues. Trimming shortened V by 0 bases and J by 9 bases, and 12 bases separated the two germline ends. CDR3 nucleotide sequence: TGCGCCAGCAGTGAGTCAATGGGGCCCGGGCAGTACTTC. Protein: CASSESMGPGQYF.

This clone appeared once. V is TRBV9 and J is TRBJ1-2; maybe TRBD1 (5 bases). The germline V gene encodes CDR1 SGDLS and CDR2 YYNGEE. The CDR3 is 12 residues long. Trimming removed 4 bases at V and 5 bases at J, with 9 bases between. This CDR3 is CASSTQAYGYTF. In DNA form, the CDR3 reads TGTGCCAGCAGCACACAGGCGTATGGCTACACCTTC.

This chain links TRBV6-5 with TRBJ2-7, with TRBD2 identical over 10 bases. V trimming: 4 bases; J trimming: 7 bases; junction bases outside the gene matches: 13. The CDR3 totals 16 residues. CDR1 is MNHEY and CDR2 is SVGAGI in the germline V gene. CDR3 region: CASSLGLTSGTGEQYF. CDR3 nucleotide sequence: TGTGCCAGCAGTTTAGGGCTTACTAGCGGGACGGGGGAGCAGTACTTC.

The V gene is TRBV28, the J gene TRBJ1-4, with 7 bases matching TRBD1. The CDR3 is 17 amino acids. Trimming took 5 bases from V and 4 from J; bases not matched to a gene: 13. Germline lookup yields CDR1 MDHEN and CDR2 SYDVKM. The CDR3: CASSPYRQGTDNEKLFF. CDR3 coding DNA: TGTGCCAGCAGTCCTTATCGACAGGGTACAGATAATGAAAAACTGTTTTTT.

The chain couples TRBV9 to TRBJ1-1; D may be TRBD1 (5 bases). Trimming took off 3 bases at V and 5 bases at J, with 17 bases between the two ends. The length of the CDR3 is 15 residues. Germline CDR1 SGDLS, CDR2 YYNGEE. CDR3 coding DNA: TGTGCCAGCAGCGCCCGGACACTCGGTGATACTGAAGCTTTCTTT. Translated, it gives CASSARTLGDTEAFF.

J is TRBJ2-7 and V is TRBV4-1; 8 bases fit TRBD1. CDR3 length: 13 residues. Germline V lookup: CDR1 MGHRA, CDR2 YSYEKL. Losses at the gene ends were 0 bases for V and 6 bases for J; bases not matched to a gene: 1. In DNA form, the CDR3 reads TGCGCCAGCAGCCAAGATCAGGGGGCCGAGCAGTACTTC. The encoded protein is CASSQDQGAEQYF.

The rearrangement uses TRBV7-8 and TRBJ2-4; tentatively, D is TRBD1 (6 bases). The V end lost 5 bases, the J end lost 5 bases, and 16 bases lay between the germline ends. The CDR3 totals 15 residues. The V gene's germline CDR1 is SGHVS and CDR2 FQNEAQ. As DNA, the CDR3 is TGTGCCAGCAGCACCAGATACACAGGGCAAAACATTCAGTACTTC. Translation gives CASSTRYTGQNIQYF. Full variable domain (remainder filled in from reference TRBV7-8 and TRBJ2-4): GAGVSQSPRYKVAKRGQDVALRCDPISGHVSLFWYQQALGQGPEFLTYFQNEAQLDKSGLPSDRFFAERPEGSVSTLKIQRTQQEDSAVYLCASSTRYTGQNIQYFGAGTRLSVL.

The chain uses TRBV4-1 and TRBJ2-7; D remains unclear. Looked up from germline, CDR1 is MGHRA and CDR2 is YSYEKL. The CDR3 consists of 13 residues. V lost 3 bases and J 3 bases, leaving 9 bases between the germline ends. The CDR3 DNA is TGCGCCAGCAGCCATTCCCCAAACTACGAGCAGTACTTC. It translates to CASSHSPNYEQYF.

CDR3 DNA sequence: TGCGCCAGCAGCCGCGGACAGGGTAGAAACATTCAGTACTTC. Translated, it gives CASSRGQGRNIQYF. J is TRBJ2-4 and V is TRBV4-1; 8 bases align to TRBD1. J gave up 6 bases and V 4 bases, and 5 bases lay outside the gene matches. CDR3 length: 14 residues. Per the germline V gene, CDR1 is MGHRA and CDR2 is YSYEKL.

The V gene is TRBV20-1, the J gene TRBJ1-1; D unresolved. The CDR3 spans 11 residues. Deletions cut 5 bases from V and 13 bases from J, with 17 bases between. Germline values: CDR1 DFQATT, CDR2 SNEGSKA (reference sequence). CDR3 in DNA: TGCAGTGCTGCAGGCAGCACGTCCCATTTCTTT. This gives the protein CSAAGSTSHFF.

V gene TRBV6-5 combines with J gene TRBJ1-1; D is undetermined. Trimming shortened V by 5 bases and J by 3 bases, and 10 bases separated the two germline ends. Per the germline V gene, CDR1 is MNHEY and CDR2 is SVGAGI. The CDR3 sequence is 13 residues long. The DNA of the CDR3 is TGTGCCAGCAGTCGTGAGAGGGACACTGAAGCTTTCTTT. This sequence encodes CASSRERDTEAFF.

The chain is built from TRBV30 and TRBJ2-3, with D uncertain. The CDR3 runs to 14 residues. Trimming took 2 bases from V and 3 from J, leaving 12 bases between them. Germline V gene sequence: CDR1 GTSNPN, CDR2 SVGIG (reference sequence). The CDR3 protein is CAWSFLVGTDTQYF. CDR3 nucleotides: TGTGCCTGGAGTTTCCTCGTCGGGACAGATACGCAGTATTTT.

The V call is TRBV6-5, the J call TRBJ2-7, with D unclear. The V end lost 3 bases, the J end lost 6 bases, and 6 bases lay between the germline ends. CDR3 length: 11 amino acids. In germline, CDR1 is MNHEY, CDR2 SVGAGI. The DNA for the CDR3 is TGTGCCAGCAGTTATGGGCGCGAGCAGTACTTC. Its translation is CASSYGREQYF.

For the CDR3, the DNA is TGTGCCAGTAGTATAGGGGGACTGGTGAATGAGCAGTTCTTC. Its protein product is CASSIGGLVNEQFF. The chain couples TRBV19 to TRBJ2-1; possibly TRBD2 for D (6 bases). CDR1 and CDR2 (germline): LNHDA, SQIVND (reference sequence). CDR3 length equals 14 residues. V gave up 1 base and J gave up 7 bases, with 11 bases separating them. Looking up the rest from reference TRBV19 and TRBJ2-1 gives the full variable domain: DGGITQSPKYLFRKEGQNVTLSCEQNLNHDAMYWYRQDPGQGLRLIYYSQIVNDFQKGDIAEGYSVSREKKESFPLTVTSAQKNPTAFYLCASSIGGLVNEQFFGPGTRLTVL.